These 12 T cell receptor beta chains were sequenced from one sample in a study of PD-L1 blockade in urothelial cancer. Here immunoSEQ multiplex PCR was the method, and the copy in TCRdb shows in-frame clones only, minus some. This sample yields some 63,000 clones, of which roughly four fifths are seen a single time; 5.7% belongs to the top ten. Time point specified: pretreatment peripheral blood. The specimen comprised PBMCs, sampled around atezolizumab (anti-PD-L1) treatment. The receptor source for this set is a man aged 65 to 85 with urothelial cancer.

The chain links TRBV6-1 to TRBJ2-1; TRBD1 matches 9 bases. The CDR3 covers 15 residues. The ends lost 6 bases at V and 4 bases at J; junction bases unmatched: 7. Germline values: CDR1 MNHNS, CDR2 SASEGT. In DNA, the CDR3 is TGTGCCAGCAGCCGGACAGGGGCGATTTACAATGAGCAGTTCTTC. Residues: CASSRTGAIYNEQFF.

This chain connects TRBV9 to TRBJ2-3; perhaps TRBD1 as D (6 bases). CDR3 size: 15 residues. V was pared by 4 bases and J by 0 bases, with 12 bases between. Germline CDR1 SGDLS, CDR2 YYNGEE. For the CDR3, the DNA is TGTGCCAGCAGCATCCGACAGGAAAGCACAGATACGCAGTATTTT. The encoded protein is CASSIRQESTDTQYF.

The V and J genes are TRBV7-9 and TRBJ1-1, with no clear D. V lost 2 bases to trimming and J lost 5 bases, with 12 bases between them. CDR3 size: 14 residues. Germline CDR1 and CDR2: SEHNR and FQNEAQ (reference sequence). The CDR3 DNA follows: TGTGCCAGCAGCTTAAGCGGGTTGGGGACTGAAGCTTTCTTT. Its translation is CASSLSGLGTEAFF.

This clone was seen once. J is TRBJ2-1 and V is TRBV7-2; 7 nucleotides line up with TRBD2. V lost 5 bases and J lost 2; bases outside the gene matches: 6. The germline gives CDR1 SGHTA, CDR2 FQGNSA. This CDR3 has 15 amino acids. As DNA, the CDR3 is TGTGCCAGCAGCCCAGGCGGGGGAACCTACAATGAGCAGTTCTTC. Translation: CASSPGGGTYNEQFF.

This chain uses TRBV4-3 with TRBJ1-4; D might be TRBD1 (5 bases). CDR1 and CDR2 from the germline V gene are LGHNA and YSLEER. The CDR3 is 15 residues long. Between the trimmed V and J ends, which lost 0 bases and 6 bases, there was a span of 11 bases. The CDR3 sequence: CASSQDTGEYEKLFF. The CDR3 bases are TGCGCCAGCAGCCAAGATACGGGGGAATATGAAAAACTGTTTTTT.

This rearrangement joins TRBV7-9 to TRBJ2-3; 14 bases map to TRBD2. Germline CDR1 is SEHNR and CDR2 is FQNEAQ (reference sequence). This CDR3 comprises 16 residues. Trimming removed 4 bases from V and 6 bases from J; junction bases left unmatched: 6. The CDR3 region has the DNA TGTGCCAGCAGCTCCGGACTAGCGGGGGGTTGGGATACGCAGTATTTT. Translation: CASSSGLAGGWDTQYF.

This chain links TRBV6-1 with TRBJ2-4; 7 bases align to TRBD2. The CDR3 runs to 19 residues. With V trimmed by 1 base and J by 2 bases, 14 bases remained unmatched. Germline values: CDR1 MNHNS, CDR2 SASEGT. The CDR3 is CASSEVVRGRVATKNIQYF. DNA of the CDR3: TGTGCCAGCAGTGAAGTTGTAAGAGGGAGGGTTGCAACCAAAAACATTCAGTACTTC.

This chain uses TRBV6-5 with TRBJ1-2, with D unclear. The CDR3 spans 13 residues. Germline lookup yields CDR1 MNHEY and CDR2 SVGAGI. Trimming cost V 2 bases and J 4 bases, with 8 bases left between them. CDR3 sequence reads: CASSYSRSYGYTF. As DNA, the CDR3 is TGTGCCAGCAGTTACAGCAGGTCCTATGGCTACACCTTC.

The chain links TRBV5-1 to TRBJ1-2, with TRBD1 matching over 9 bases. This CDR3 is built from 15 residues. Looked up from germline, CDR1 is SGHRS and CDR2 is YFSETQ. J lost 6 bases, V lost 0 bases, and 6 bases had no gene match. This CDR3 reads CASSLGDRAKDGYTF. CDR3 DNA: TGCGCCAGCAGCTTGGGGGACAGGGCGAAGGATGGCTACACCTTC.

This clone was seen just once. This chain uses TRBV2 with TRBJ2-5; 10 bases match TRBD2. Germline assignment: CDR1 SNHLY and CDR2 FYNNEI. V shed 7 bases and J 3 bases; nucleotides not matched to a gene: 5. This CDR3 is 14 amino acids long. The CDR3 nucleotides read TGTGCCAGCAACTCTGGACTAGCGGAAGAGACCCAGTACTTC. This codes for CASNSGLAEETQYF.

The chain joins TRBV6-1 to TRBJ1-2, with 9 bases fitting TRBD1. The length of the CDR3 is 19 residues. V was clipped by 2 bases and J by 0 bases; unmatched bases: 13. Germline V gene sequence: CDR1 MNHNS, CDR2 SASEGT. The CDR3 loop reads CASSEWAVRGQGANYGYTF. CDR3 bases: TGTGCCAGCAGTGAATGGGCGGTTCGGGGACAGGGAGCTAACTATGGCTACACCTTC.

This clone has just a few counts. CDR3 amino acids: CASSQDRYGVTALGPNEKLFF. For the CDR3, the DNA is TGCGCCAGCAGCCAAGATCGGTATGGGGTGACAGCCCTCGGCCCTAATGAAAAACTGTTTTTT. This chain links TRBV4-1 with TRBJ1-4, with D tentatively TRBD1 (5 bases). Germline V gene data show CDR1 as MGHRA and CDR2 as YSYEKL. Trimming stripped 0 bases from V and 3 bases from J, with 26 bases between. The CDR3 totals 21 residues.